This T cell receptor (beta chain) was identified during a study of shared clonotypes between healthy human individuals. Comments on this clone: Its antigen is still unknown.

TCRdb's table, derived via immunoSEQ multiplex PCR, lists solely in-frame clones and lacks some. The sample shows nearly 750,000 clones, 72% of them seen only once. Study results and limitations: Specimens sampled were limited to blood, with tissue repertoires likely differing.

Trimming took off 1 base at V and 5 bases at J, with 7 bases between the two ends. CDR1 and CDR2 from the germline V gene are SGHNT and YENEEA. The CDR3 is made up of 13 amino acids. This clonotype originated in a woman in her 30s in good health. Sample: memory CD4+ T cells sorted from blood. Subset: CD45RA-negative fraction. V is TRBV11-3 and J is TRBJ2-3, with D hard to call. CDR3 protein: CASSLGLLDTQYF. In nucleotides, the CDR3 is TGTGCCAGCAGCTTAGGTCTGTTAGATACGCAGTATTTT.